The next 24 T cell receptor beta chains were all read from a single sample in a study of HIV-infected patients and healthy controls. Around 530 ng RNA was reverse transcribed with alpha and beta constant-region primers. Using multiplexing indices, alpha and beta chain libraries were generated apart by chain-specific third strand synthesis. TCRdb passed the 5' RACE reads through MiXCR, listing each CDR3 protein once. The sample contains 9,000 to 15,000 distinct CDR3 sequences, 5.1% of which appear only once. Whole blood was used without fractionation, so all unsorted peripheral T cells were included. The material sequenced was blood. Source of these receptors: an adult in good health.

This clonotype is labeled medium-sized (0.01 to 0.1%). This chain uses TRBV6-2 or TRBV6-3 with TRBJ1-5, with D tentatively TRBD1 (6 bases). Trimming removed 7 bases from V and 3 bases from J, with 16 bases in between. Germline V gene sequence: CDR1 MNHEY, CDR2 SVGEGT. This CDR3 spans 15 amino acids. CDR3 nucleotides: TGTGCCAGCACCAATCCCGGGGGCTCCAATCAGCCCCAGCATTTT. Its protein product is CASTNPGGSNQPQHF.

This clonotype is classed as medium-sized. The CDR3 DNA reads TGTGCCAGCAGCCCGCCACGACTAGCGGGGGAAGAGACCCAGTACTTC. This encodes CASSPPRLAGEETQYF. V is TRBV3-1 and J is TRBJ2-5, with 12 bases fitting TRBD2. Trimming took 4 bases from V and 3 from J; bases not matched to a gene: 6. This CDR3 is 16 amino acids long. The germline gives CDR1 LGHDT, CDR2 YNNKEL (reference sequence).

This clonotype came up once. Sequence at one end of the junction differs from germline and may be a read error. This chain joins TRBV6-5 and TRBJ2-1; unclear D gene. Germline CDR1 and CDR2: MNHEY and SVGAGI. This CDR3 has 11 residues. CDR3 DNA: TGTGCCAGCAGTTATTTGGGGTTTAAGTTGTTC. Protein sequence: CASSYLGFKLF.

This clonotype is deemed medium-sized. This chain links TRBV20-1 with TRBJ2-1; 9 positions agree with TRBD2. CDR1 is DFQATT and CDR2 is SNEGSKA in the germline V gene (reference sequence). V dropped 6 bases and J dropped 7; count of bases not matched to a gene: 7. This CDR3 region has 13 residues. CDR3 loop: CSARGLAGNEQFF. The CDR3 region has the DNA TGCAGTGCCCGCGGGCTAGCGGGGAATGAGCAGTTCTTC.

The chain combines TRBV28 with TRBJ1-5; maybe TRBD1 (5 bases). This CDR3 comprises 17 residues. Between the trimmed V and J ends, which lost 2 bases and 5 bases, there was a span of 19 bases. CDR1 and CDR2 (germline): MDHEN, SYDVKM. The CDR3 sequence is CASSLNRGGRGHQPQHF. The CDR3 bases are TGTGCCAGCAGTTTAAATAGAGGAGGGAGGGGTCATCAGCCCCAGCATTTT. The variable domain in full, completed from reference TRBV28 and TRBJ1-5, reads DVKVTQSSRYLVKRTGEKVFLECVQDMDHENMFWYRQDPGLGLRLIYFSYDVKMKEKGDIPEGYSVSREKKERFSLILESASTNQTSMYLCASSLNRGGRGHQPQHFGDGTRLSIL.

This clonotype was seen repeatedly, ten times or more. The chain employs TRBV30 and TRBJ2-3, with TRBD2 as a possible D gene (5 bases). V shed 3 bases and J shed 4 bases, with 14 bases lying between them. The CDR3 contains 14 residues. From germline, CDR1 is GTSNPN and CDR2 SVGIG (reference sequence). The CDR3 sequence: CAWSTGSRADTQYF. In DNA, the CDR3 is TGTGCCTGGAGCACGGGGAGTCGCGCAGATACGCAGTATTTT.

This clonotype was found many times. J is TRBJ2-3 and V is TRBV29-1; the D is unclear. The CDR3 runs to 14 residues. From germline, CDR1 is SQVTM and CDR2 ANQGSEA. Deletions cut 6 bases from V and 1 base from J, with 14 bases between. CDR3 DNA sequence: TGCAGCGTGGAGAAATCGGACGGCACAGATACGCAGTATTTT. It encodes CSVEKSDGTDTQYF.

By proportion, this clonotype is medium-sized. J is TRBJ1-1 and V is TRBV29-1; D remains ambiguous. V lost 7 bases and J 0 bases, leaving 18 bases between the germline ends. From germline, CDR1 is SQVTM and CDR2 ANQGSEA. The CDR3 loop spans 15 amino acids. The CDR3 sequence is CSASTSTDLNTEAFF. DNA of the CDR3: TGCAGCGCCAGCACCTCGACGGACTTGAACACTGAAGCTTTCTTT.

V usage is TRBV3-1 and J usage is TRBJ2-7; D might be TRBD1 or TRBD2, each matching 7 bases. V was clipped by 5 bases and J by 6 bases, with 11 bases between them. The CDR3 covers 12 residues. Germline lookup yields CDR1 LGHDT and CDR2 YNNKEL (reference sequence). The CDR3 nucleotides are TGTGCCAGCAGCGACAGGGAGGGCGAGCAGTACTTC. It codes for CASSDREGEQYF.

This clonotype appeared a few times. The CDR3 DNA reads TGCAGTGCTATAAAGAGAATTACAACTAATGAAAAACTGTTTTTT. It translates to CSAIKRITTNEKLFF. This chain uses TRBV20-1 with TRBJ1-4; no firm D call. Between the trimmed V and J ends, which lost 4 bases and 0 bases, there was a span of 12 bases. In germline, CDR1 is DFQATT, CDR2 SNEGSKA (reference sequence). This CDR3 is built from 15 residues.

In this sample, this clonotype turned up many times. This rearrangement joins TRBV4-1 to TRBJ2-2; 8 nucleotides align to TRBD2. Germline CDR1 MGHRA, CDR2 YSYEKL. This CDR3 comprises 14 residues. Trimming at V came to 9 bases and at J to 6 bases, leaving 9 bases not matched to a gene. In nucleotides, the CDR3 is TGCGCCAGTCAACGCTCAGCGGGGGCCGGGGAGCTGTTTTTT. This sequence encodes CASQRSAGAGELFF.

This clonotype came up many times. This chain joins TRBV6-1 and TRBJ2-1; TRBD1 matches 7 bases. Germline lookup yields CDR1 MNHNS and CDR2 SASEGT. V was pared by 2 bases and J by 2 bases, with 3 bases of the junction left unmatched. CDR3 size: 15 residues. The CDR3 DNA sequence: TGTGCCAGCAGTGAACAAGGGGGCGCCTACAATGAGCAGTTCTTC. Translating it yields CASSEQGGAYNEQFF.

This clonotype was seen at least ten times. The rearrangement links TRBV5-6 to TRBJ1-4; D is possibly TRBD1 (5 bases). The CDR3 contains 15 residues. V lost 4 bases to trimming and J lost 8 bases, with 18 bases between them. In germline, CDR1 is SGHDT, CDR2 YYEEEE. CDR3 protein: CASSLRQPGLEKLFF. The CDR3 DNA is TGTGCCAGCAGCCTTCGACAGCCGGGCTTGGAAAAACTGTTTTTT.

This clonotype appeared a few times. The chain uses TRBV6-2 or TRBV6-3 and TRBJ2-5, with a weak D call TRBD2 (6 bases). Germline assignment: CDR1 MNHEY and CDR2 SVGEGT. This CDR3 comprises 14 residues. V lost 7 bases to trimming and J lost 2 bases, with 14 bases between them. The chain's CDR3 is CASNLPGLQETQYF. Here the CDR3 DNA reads TGTGCCAGCAATCTCCCGGGACTTCAAGAGACCCAGTACTTC.

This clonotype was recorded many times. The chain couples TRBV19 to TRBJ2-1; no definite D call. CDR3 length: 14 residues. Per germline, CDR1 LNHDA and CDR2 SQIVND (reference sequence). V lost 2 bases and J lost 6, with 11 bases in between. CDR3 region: CASSIPLRSNEQFF. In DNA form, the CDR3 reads TGTGCCAGTAGTATACCGCTCAGGAGCAATGAGCAGTTCTTC.

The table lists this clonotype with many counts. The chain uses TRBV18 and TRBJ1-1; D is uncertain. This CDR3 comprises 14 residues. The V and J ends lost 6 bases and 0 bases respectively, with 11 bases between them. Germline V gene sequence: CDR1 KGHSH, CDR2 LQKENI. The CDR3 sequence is CASSPLDMNTEAFF. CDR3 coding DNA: TGTGCCAGCTCCCCCCTAGACATGAACACTGAAGCTTTCTTT. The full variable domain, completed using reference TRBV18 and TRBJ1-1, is NAGVMQNPRHLVRRRGQEARLRCSPMKGHSHVYWYRQLPEEGLKFMVYLQKENIIDESGMPKERFSAEFPKEGPSILRIQQVVRGDSAAYFCASSPLDMNTEAFFGQGTRLTVV.

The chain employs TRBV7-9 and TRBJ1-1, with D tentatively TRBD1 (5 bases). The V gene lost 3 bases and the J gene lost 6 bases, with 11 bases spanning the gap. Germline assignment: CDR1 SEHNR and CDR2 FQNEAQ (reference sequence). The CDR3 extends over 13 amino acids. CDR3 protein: CASSFGTGSEAFF. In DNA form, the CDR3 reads TGTGCCAGCAGCTTTGGTACAGGCTCTGAAGCTTTCTTT.

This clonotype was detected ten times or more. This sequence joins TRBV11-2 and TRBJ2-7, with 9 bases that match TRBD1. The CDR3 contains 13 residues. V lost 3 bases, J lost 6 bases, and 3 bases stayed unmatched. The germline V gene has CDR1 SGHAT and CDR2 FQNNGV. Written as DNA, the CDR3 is TGTGCCAGCAGCTTCTTGACAGGGGGCGAGCAGTACTTC. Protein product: CASSFLTGGEQYF.

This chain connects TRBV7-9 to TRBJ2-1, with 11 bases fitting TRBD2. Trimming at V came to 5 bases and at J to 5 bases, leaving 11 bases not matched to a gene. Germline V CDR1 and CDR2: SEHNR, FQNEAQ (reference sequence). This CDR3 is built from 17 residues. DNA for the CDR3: TGTGCCAGCAGCCTAAATGCGGAGACTAGCGGGGACAATGAGCAGTTCTTC. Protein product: CASSLNAETSGDNEQFF.

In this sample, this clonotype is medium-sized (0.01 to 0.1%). CDR3 sequence reads: CASSQDGQTYNSPLHF. Written as DNA, the CDR3 is TGTGCCAGCAGCCAAGATGGGCAGACCTATAATTCACCCCTCCACTTT. This chain links TRBV4-2 with TRBJ1-6; no clear D gene. Germline V gene lookup returns CDR1 LGHNA and CDR2 YNFKEQ. The CDR3 extends over 16 amino acids. V lost 0 bases to trimming and J lost 2 bases, with 8 bases between them.

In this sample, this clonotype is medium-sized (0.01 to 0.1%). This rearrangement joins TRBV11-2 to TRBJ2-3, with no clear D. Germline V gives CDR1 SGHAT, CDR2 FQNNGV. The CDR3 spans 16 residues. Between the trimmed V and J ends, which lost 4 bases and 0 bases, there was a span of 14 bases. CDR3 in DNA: TGTGCCAGCAGCTCCCAATTGTCCCTCAGCACAGATACGCAGTATTTT. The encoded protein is CASSSQLSLSTDTQYF. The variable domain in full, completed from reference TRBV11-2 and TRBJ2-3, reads EAGVAQSPRYKIIEKRQSVAFWCNPISGHATLYWYQQILGQGPKLLIQFQNNGVVDDSQLPKDRFSAERLKGVDSTLKIQPAKLEDSAVYLCASSSQLSLSTDTQYFGPGTRLTVL.

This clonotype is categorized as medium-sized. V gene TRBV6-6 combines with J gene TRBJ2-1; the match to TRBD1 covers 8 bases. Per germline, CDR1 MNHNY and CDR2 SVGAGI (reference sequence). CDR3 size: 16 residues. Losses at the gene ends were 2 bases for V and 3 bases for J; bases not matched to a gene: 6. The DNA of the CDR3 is TGTGCCAGCAGTTACCCGTCGACAGGGGACTACAATGAGCAGTTCTTC. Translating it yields CASSYPSTGDYNEQFF.

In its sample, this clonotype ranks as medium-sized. CDR3 sequence: CASSWTSGGAGAKNIQYF. CDR3 in DNA: TGTGCCAGCAGCTGGACTAGCGGGGGGGCCGGAGCCAAAAACATTCAGTACTTC. This sequence joins TRBV6-5 and TRBJ2-4; 15 nucleotides agree with TRBD2. This CDR3 contains 18 residues. Per the germline V gene, CDR1 is MNHEY and CDR2 is SVGAGI. The V gene end was trimmed by 6 bases and the J gene end by 0 bases; junction bases not matched to a gene: 6.

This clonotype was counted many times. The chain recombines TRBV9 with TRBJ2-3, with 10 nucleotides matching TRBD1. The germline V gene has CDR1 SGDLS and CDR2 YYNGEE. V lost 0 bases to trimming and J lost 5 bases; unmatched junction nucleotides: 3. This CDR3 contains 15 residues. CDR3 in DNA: TGTGCCAGCAGCGTAGAAGGGACAGGGGTAGATACGCAGTATTTT. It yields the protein CASSVEGTGVDTQYF.